This entry is about one T cell receptor beta chain. The germline CDR1 and CDR2 sequences are SNHLY and FYNNEI. This CDR3 comprises 16 residues. V trimming: 6 bases; J trimming: 6 bases; junction bases outside the gene matches: 16. The data belong to a study of T cell changes during pregnancy in multiple sclerosis. TCRdb's table, derived via immunoSEQ multiplex PCR, lists solely in-frame clones and lacks some. This table holds under 85,000 clones, around 90% found once. This chain uses TRBV2 with TRBJ1-2; TRBD1 aligns across 7 bases. The receptor's source is a female donor with multiple sclerosis, enrolled in a pregnancy study. The specimen was CD4+ T cells from peripheral blood mononuclear cells, collected before pregnancy. The CDR3 protein is CASSIPGTDEDDGYTF. CDR3 in DNA: TGTGCCAGCAGCATCCCCGGGACAGACGAAGACGATGGCTACACCTTC.